Listed below are T cell receptor beta chains from one sample, sequenced in a study of T cell responses to AZD1222 COVID-19 vaccine. Sequencing was performed with immunoSEQ multiplex PCR; in TCRdb, only in-frame clones are kept and a portion is missing. The repertoire includes under 25,000 clones, less than 90% of them detected once, and more than 15% sits in the top ten. The starting material was peripheral blood, obtained 28 days after the second AZD1222 dose. The receptors stem from an adult who received the AZD1222 COVID-19 vaccine. The CDR3 runs from the conserved cysteine through the conserved F or W. D genes are given only for firm matches. Size tells how often a clone was seen (once, few, many) or the class of an expanded clone, and some rows leave it out.

TRBV4-1	TRBJ2-1	-	TRBD1	TGCGCCAGCAGCCAAGGGGACAGTACCTACAATGAGCAGTTCTTC	CASSQGDSTYNEQFF
TRBV5-4	TRBJ2-7	-	-	TGTGCCAGCAGCACTGCGGGACTCGGGGCCTACGAGCAGTACTTC	CASSTAGLGAYEQYF
TRBV24-1	TRBJ1-2	few	-	TGTGCCACCAGTGGCACCGGGACGGAGGCCTATGGCTACACCTTC	CATSGTGTEAYGYTF
TRBV6-5	TRBJ2-3	-	TRBD1	TGTGCCAGCAGGCTCCGGGACAGGGGGGATACGCAGTATTTT	CASRLRDRGDTQYF
TRBV28	TRBJ2-7	-	-	TGTGCCAGCAGTTTAGAGAGATTCTCCGAGCAGTACTTC	CASSLERFSEQYF
TRBV19	TRBJ1-4	-	-	TGTGCCAGCACCGGGCAAGTTAATGAAAAACTGTTTTTT	CASTGQVNEKLFF
TRBV4-1	TRBJ1-2	-	-	TGCGCCAGCAGCCAGGACGACGGAATTCCCTATGGCTACACCTTC	CASSQDDGIPYGYTF
TRBV6-2/TRBV6-3	TRBJ2-7	-	-	TGTGCCAGCAGTTCCCCTCCCGGTTTGGTATACGAGCAGTACTTC	CASSSPPGLVYEQYF
TRBV7-9	TRBJ1-1	once	-	TGTGCCAGCAGCTTAGAAGTAGGGGACACTGAAGCTTTCTTT	CASSLEVGDTEAFF
TRBV27	TRBJ1-6	-	-	TGTGCCAGCAGCTTAATCCGGGACCCGCCTTCACCCCTCCACTTT	CASSLIRDPPSPLHF
TRBV6-5	TRBJ1-2	-	-	TGTGCCAGCCGTATACGTTCGGACCTCACGGAGGGCTACACCTTC	CASRIRSDLTEGYTF
TRBV7-9	TRBJ1-5	-	-	TGTGCCAGCAGCGACATAAAGAATAGCAATCAGCCCCAGCATTTT	CASSDIKNSNQPQHF
TRBV11-3	TRBJ1-6	-	TRBD1	TGTGCCAGCAGCTTAGGAAATAGGCAGGGGGCTTCACCCCTCCACTTT	CASSLGNRQGASPLHF
TRBV4-2	TRBJ1-1	few	-	TGTGCCAGCAGCGAAACAGCGAACACTGAAGCTTTCTTT	CASSETANTEAFF
TRBV11-1	TRBJ1-2	-	TRBD1	TGTGCCAGCAGCGAGGGACAGAACTATGGCTACACCTTC	CASSEGQNYGYTF
TRBV5-8	TRBJ2-2	-	-	TGTGCCAGCAGCTTGTGGGGGAACACCGGGGAGCTGTTTTTT	CASSLWGNTGELFF
TRBV3-1/TRBV3-2	TRBJ2-1	-	TRBD2	TGTGCCAGCAGCCGCATAGCGGGAGTTGGCAATGAGCAGTTCTTC	CASSRIAGVGNEQFF
TRBV5-1	TRBJ2-3	-	-	TGCGCCAGCAGCTTGGATGGAGCCGGAGGAGATACGCAGTATTTT	CASSLDGAGGDTQYF
TRBV6-5	TRBJ1-5	-	-	TGTGCCAGCAGCGCGGACAGATCCGTCGGGCAGCCCCAGCATTTT	CASSADRSVGQPQHF
TRBV3-1/TRBV3-2	TRBJ1-4	-	-	TGTGCCAGCAGCCCTACAGGGACCGCTAATGAAAAACTGTTTTTT	CASSPTGTANEKLFF
TRBV11-2	TRBJ1-1	-	-	TGTGCCAGCAGCTCCACTCGGGCTTTCTTT	CASSSTRAFF
TRBV20-1	TRBJ2-7	-	TRBD1	TGCAGTGCTAGTTGGGACAGAGGGGGCTACGAGCAGTACTTC	CSASWDRGGYEQYF
TRBV28	TRBJ2-5	-	-	TGTGCCAGCAGTTTTTATAAGCGAATATTCCAAGAGACCCAGTACTTC	CASSFYKRIFQETQYF
TRBV30	TRBJ1-6	-	TRBD1	TGTGCCTGGAGTCGGGGCTTTAGGGGGCAATCCTATAATTCACCCCTCCACTTT	CAWSRGFRGQSYNSPLHF
TRBV7-9	TRBJ2-7	-	-	TGTGCCAGCAGCCCCGCCGGGTACGAGCAGTACTTC	CASSPAGYEQYF
TRBV30	TRBJ2-5	-	TRBD2	TGTGCCTGCTCTGGACTAGCGGGACGAGGGGAGACCCAGTACTTC	CACSGLAGRGETQYF
TRBV19	TRBJ2-3	-	-	TGTGCCAGTAGTTCTCCTCGCTCGACAGATACGCAGTATTTT	CASSSPRSTDTQYF
TRBV7-6	TRBJ2-2	-	-	TGTGCCAGCAGCTCCAGGGTGCAGAGTGGAAGCGGGGAGCTGTTTTTT	CASSSRVQSGSGELFF
TRBV25-1	TRBJ1-2	-	TRBD1	TGTGCCAGCAGTGAATATGAGGGGACAGGGATCGGGGGCTACACCTTC	CASSEYEGTGIGGYTF
TRBV29-1	TRBJ1-2	once	-	TGCAGCGTTGAGGACAGTAGAAGAAACTATGGCTACACCTTC	CSVEDSRRNYGYTF